Detailed here is one TCR beta chain. Its target is not known. Generated by immunoSEQ multiplex PCR, the TCRdb table keeps only in-frame clones and is missing some. This sample has some 2 million clones; 85% to 95% occur once, and the top ten carry 0.1% to 0.15%. This record comes from a study of shared clonotypes between healthy human individuals. Whole-study findings and limits: Clonotypes shared by all four sorted-subset donors had higher generation probabilities than non-shared clonotypes.

The CDR3 covers 19 residues. Germline CDR1 is SGHTS and CDR2 is YDEGEE. V was pared by 0 bases and J by 5 bases, with 26 bases between. The V and J genes are TRBV5-8 and TRBJ1-2; D gene uncertain. Source material: naive CD4+ T cells sorted from blood. Subset described: CD45RA+ positively selected. The source of this sequence is a young man in good health. For the CDR3, the DNA is TGTGCCAGCAGCTTGGTTGGCGGCGAGGAGGACGGGGTACGGTATGGCTACACCTTC. Translation gives CASSLVGGEEDGVRYGYTF.